This is a list of T cell receptor beta chains from one sample in a study of blood T cell repertoires in COVID-19. Only in-frame clones appear in the TCRdb table, and some are missing; sequencing was by immunoSEQ multiplex PCR. The repertoire holds roughly 200,000 clones, with 81% as singletons. The sequencing sample was made of peripheral blood. These receptors all stem from a woman aged 80 or older with acute or convalescent COVID-19. Both conserved end residues are part of each CDR3. The order of the fields is clone size, J gene, D gene, V gene, CDR3 protein, CDR3 DNA. A D gene is named only where the DNA matches it firmly. Clone size, where shown, is once, few, many, or a class for clones that have expanded.

size: -; J: TRBJ2-7; D: TRBD1; V: TRBV18; CDR3: CASSPWTGAYEQYF; DNA: TGTGCCAGCTCACCCTGGACAGGGGCCTACGAGCAGTACTTC
size: -; J: TRBJ2-4; D: -; V: TRBV5-8; CDR3: CASSLVGQAGNIQYF; DNA: TGTGCCAGCAGCTTGGTAGGGCAGGCGGGGAACATTCAGTACTTC
size: many; J: TRBJ1-1; D: -; V: TRBV4-1; CDR3: CASSWTDMNTEAFF; DNA: TGCGCCAGCAGCTGGACAGACATGAACACTGAAGCTTTCTTT
size: -; J: TRBJ1-2; D: -; V: TRBV3-1/TRBV3-2; CDR3: CASSPPGGFGGYTF; DNA: TGTGCCAGCAGCCCCCCGGGGGGGTTTGGTGGCTACACCTTC
size: -; J: TRBJ2-2; D: TRBD1; V: TRBV27; CDR3: CASSTTGGRFFGGELFF; DNA: TGTGCCAGCAGTACGACAGGGGGCAGGTTTTTTGGCGGGGAGCTGTTTTTT
size: -; J: TRBJ2-3; D: TRBD2; V: TRBV19; CDR3: CASSIRLAGLTDTQYF; DNA: TGTGCCAGTAGTATTCGGCTAGCGGGGTTAACAGATACGCAGTATTTT
size: -; J: TRBJ1-2; D: TRBD1; V: TRBV3-1/TRBV3-2; CDR3: CASSPGTANYGYTF; DNA: TGTGCCAGCAGCCCGGGGACAGCTAACTATGGCTACACCTTC
size: -; J: TRBJ1-6; D: -; V: TRBV2; CDR3: CASGTQARGSPLHF; DNA: TGTGCCAGCGGGACCCAGGCCCGGGGGTCACCCCTCCACTTT
size: once; J: TRBJ2-1; D: TRBD1; V: TRBV5-1; CDR3: CASRVAGTGSYNEQFF; DNA: TGCGCCAGCAGGGTAGCCGGGACAGGGTCCTACAATGAGCAGTTCTTC
size: -; J: TRBJ2-1; D: TRBD2; V: TRBV7-9; CDR3: CASSSLAGDSYNEQFF; DNA: TGTGCCAGCAGCTCCCTAGCGGGAGACTCCTACAATGAGCAGTTCTTC
size: -; J: TRBJ1-1; D: TRBD1; V: TRBV18; CDR3: CASSPLGQVDTEAFF; DNA: TGTGCCAGCTCACCTCTGGGACAGGTGGACACTGAAGCTTTCTTT
size: -; J: TRBJ2-6; D: TRBD1; V: TRBV6-6; CDR3: CASSPRDRGLSGANVLTF; DNA: TGTGCCAGCAGTCCCCGGGACAGGGGCCTCTCTGGGGCCAACGTCCTGACTTTC
size: -; J: TRBJ1-2; D: TRBD1; V: TRBV5-5; CDR3: CASSLGPGGYGYTF; DNA: TGTGCCAGCAGCTTGGGTCCAGGGGGCTATGGCTACACCTTC
size: once; J: TRBJ1-1; D: -; V: TRBV7-8; CDR3: CASSLGSQVNTEAFF; DNA: TGTGCCAGCAGCTTAGGTAGTCAGGTAAACACTGAAGCTTTCTTT
size: -; J: TRBJ1-1; D: TRBD1; V: TRBV6-1; CDR3: CASSEQGAYLNTEAFF; DNA: TGTGCCAGCAGTGAACAGGGGGCGTATTTAAACACTGAAGCTTTCTTT
size: -; J: TRBJ2-3; D: TRBD1; V: TRBV6-8; CDR3: CARPGTESTDTQYF; DNA: TGTGCCAGACCAGGGACAGAGAGCACAGATACGCAGTATTTT
size: -; J: TRBJ1-6; D: TRBD1; V: TRBV6-5; CDR3: CASRMDRAENSPLHF; DNA: TGTGCCAGCAGGATGGACAGGGCAGAAAATTCACCCCTCCACTTT
size: -; J: TRBJ2-5; D: -; V: TRBV14; CDR3: CASSQPSVETQYF; DNA: TGTGCCAGCAGCCAACCTAGCGTTGAGACCCAGTACTTC
size: -; J: TRBJ2-5; D: TRBD1; V: TRBV7-6; CDR3: CASSLGGQGVREAQYF; DNA: TGTGCCAGCAGCTTAGGAGGACAGGGCGTAAGAGAGGCCCAGTACTTC
size: few; J: TRBJ2-1; D: -; V: TRBV5-4; CDR3: CASSEPRGPYNEQFF; DNA: TGTGCCAGCAGCGAACCGCGGGGCCCCTACAATGAGCAGTTCTTC
size: -; J: TRBJ1-1; D: -; V: TRBV10-3; CDR3: CAISERGTNTEAFF; DNA: TGTGCCATCAGTGAAAGGGGAACGAACACTGAAGCTTTCTTT
size: -; J: TRBJ1-5; D: -; V: TRBV28; CDR3: CASSPPNQPQHF; DNA: TGTGCCAGCAGTCCCCCGAATCAGCCCCAGCATTTT
size: -; J: TRBJ1-5; D: -; V: TRBV12-3/TRBV12-4; CDR3: CASTSTENQPQHF; DNA: TGTGCCAGCACCTCGACAGAAAATCAGCCCCAGCATTTT
size: few; J: TRBJ1-2; D: -; V: TRBV5-1; CDR3: CASSLEAGLYGYTF; DNA: TGCGCCAGCAGCTTGGAAGCAGGTCTCTATGGCTACACCTTC
size: -; J: TRBJ2-1; D: TRBD1; V: TRBV5-1; CDR3: CASSPGQGADNEQFF; DNA: TGCGCCAGCAGCCCGGGACAGGGGGCGGACAATGAGCAGTTCTTC
size: -; J: TRBJ1-6; D: -; V: TRBV6-6; CDR3: CASSYFQGSYNSPLHF; DNA: TGTGCCAGCAGTTACTTCCAGGGGTCCTATAATTCACCCCTCCACTTT
size: -; J: TRBJ1-4; D: TRBD1; V: TRBV5-8; CDR3: CASSLSLGQGGEKLFF; DNA: TGTGCCAGCAGCTTGTCCCTCGGACAGGGTGGAGAAAAACTGTTTTTT
size: once; J: TRBJ2-5; D: TRBD2; V: TRBV4-1; CDR3: CASSPSLAGIWETQYF; DNA: TGCGCCAGCAGCCCCTCTCTAGCGGGAATATGGGAGACCCAGTACTTC
size: once; J: TRBJ1-3; D: TRBD1; V: TRBV6-5; CDR3: CASSTGAGNTIYF; DNA: TGTGCCAGCTCCACAGGGGCTGGAAACACCATATATTTT
size: -; J: TRBJ2-1; D: TRBD2; V: TRBV28; CDR3: CASTTSVTYNEQFF; DNA: TGTGCCAGCACGACTAGCGTAACCTACAATGAGCAGTTCTTC
size: -; J: TRBJ2-5; D: TRBD2; V: TRBV18; CDR3: CASSPPSSGGWETQYF; DNA: TGTGCCAGCTCACCACCGTCTAGCGGGGGATGGGAGACCCAGTACTTC
size: -; J: TRBJ1-5; D: -; V: TRBV6-5; CDR3: CASVSGVSNQPQHF; DNA: TGTGCCAGCGTTTCAGGGGTTAGCAATCAGCCCCAGCATTTT
size: -; J: TRBJ1-3; D: -; V: TRBV3-1/TRBV3-2; CDR3: CASRELGNTIYF; DNA: TGTGCCAGCCGCGAGCTTGGAAACACCATATATTTT
size: once; J: TRBJ1-2; D: -; V: TRBV28; CDR3: CASRPSGYDGYTF; DNA: TGTGCCAGCAGACCTTCAGGGTACGATGGCTACACCTTC
size: once; J: TRBJ1-2; D: -; V: TRBV7-9; CDR3: CASTLSLYGYTF; DNA: TGTGCCAGCACCTTGTCCCTCTATGGCTACACCTTC
size: -; J: TRBJ2-3; D: -; V: TRBV27; CDR3: CASSLKRPGLADTQYF; DNA: TGTGCCAGCAGTTTAAAGCGGCCAGGTCTGGCGGATACGCAGTATTTT
size: -; J: TRBJ1-2; D: TRBD1; V: TRBV30; CDR3: CAFRQGVRGGYGYTF; DNA: TGTGCTTTCAGACAGGGAGTTAGAGGGGGCTATGGCTACACCTTC
size: -; J: TRBJ2-1; D: TRBD1; V: TRBV5-1; CDR3: CASSFGQGGYNEQFF; DNA: TGCGCCAGCAGCTTCGGACAGGGGGGTTACAATGAGCAGTTCTTC
size: once; J: TRBJ2-5; D: -; V: TRBV3-1/TRBV3-2; CDR3: CASSQDGRGFGETQYF; DNA: TGTGCCAGCAGCCAAGACGGAAGGGGGTTCGGGGAGACCCAGTACTTC
size: -; J: TRBJ1-1; D: TRBD1; V: TRBV6-6; CDR3: CASSPPGQGAAFF; DNA: TGTGCCAGCAGTCCTCCGGGACAGGGGGCGGCTTTCTTT
size: -; J: TRBJ2-5; D: -; V: TRBV21-1; CDR3: CASSKVRILRQGGLETQYF; DNA: TGTGCCAGCAGCAAAGTAAGGATTCTAAGACAGGGGGGATTAGAGACCCAGTACTTC
size: -; J: TRBJ2-3; D: TRBD2; V: TRBV6-2/TRBV6-3; CDR3: CASSYTSGRVTDTQYF; DNA: TGTGCCAGCAGTTACACTAGCGGGAGGGTTACAGATACGCAGTATTTT
size: -; J: TRBJ1-1; D: TRBD1; V: TRBV18; CDR3: CASSQGQTNTEAFF; DNA: TGTGCCAGCTCACAGGGACAGACGAACACTGAAGCTTTCTTT